The source of this T cell receptor beta chain is a study of CD8 T cells in Susac syndrome. This CDR3 spans 15 amino acids. Germline V lookup: CDR1 MNHEY, CDR2 SVGEGT. Trimming left V 7 bases short and J 0 bases short, with 10 bases between. After extraction with the RNeasy kit, about 0.5 to 1 ug of the RNA was reverse transcribed using random hexamers. Each CDR3 protein is one row after TCRdb ran MiXCR on the immunoSEQ multiplex PCR reads. The table records roughly 180,000 distinct CDR3 sequences, approximately 94% of them present only once. Purification of the CD8+ and CD4+ T cells relied on negative isolation, and TEMRA cells underwent FACS enrichment.

This sequence joins TRBV6-2 or TRBV6-3 and TRBJ1-6, with D possibly being TRBD1 (5 bases). The clonotype was recovered from a human donor with multiple sclerosis. The sequencing input was CD4+ T cells from PBMCs. The CDR3 DNA is TGTGCCAGCAAAGGTGGGGGCTCCTATAATTCACCCCTCCACTTT. This gives the protein CASKGGGSYNSPLHF.